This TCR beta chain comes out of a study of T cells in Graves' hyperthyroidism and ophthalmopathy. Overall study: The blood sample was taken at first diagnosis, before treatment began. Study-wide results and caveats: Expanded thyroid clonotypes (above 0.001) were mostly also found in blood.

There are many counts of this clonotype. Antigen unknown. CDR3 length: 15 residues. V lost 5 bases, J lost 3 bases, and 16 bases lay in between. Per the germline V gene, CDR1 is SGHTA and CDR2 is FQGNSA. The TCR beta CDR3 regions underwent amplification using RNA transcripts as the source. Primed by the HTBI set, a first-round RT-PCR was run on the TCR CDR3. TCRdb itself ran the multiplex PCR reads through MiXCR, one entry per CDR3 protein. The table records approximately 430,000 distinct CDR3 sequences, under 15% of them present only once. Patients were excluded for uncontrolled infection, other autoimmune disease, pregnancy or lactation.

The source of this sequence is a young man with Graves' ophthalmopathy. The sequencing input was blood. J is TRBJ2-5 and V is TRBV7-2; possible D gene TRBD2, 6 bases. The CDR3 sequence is CASSEIAGPKETQYF. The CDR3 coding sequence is TGTGCCAGCAGCGAAATTGCGGGGCCTAAAGAGACCCAGTACTTC.